This passage covers 18 T cell receptor beta chains from one sample sequenced in a study of cytomegalovirus exposure and HLA in healthy donors. A multiplex PCR was run with 60 Vbeta primers and 13 Jbeta primers. Method: immunoSEQ multiplex PCR; TCRdb's copy keeps in-frame clones and lacks some. The sample carries about 140,000 clones, approximately 72% recorded once. Sequencing was performed on PBMCs. Receptors originate from a woman aged 55 to 70 in good health and CMV-seronegative.

This clone has a handful of counts. The chain has TRBV7-2 and TRBJ2-4, with 7 bases aligning to TRBD1. This CDR3 region has 14 residues. Germline values: CDR1 SGHTA, CDR2 FQGNSA. The junction had 3 bases not matched to a gene; V was cut back by 1 base and J by 6 bases. This CDR3 reads CASSLDGTANIQYF. Written as DNA, the CDR3 is TGTGCCAGCAGCTTAGATGGGACAGCAAACATTCAGTACTTC.

The rearrangement joins TRBV9 to TRBJ1-1; a weak D match, TRBD1 (5 bases). Per the germline V gene, CDR1 is SGDLS and CDR2 is YYNGEE. Trimming removed 5 bases at V and 5 bases at J, with 19 bases between. CDR3 size: 15 residues. The CDR3, as DNA: TGTGCCAGCAGTCCTACGGTCTGGGGGGGGACTGAAGCTTTCTTT. Translation gives CASSPTVWGGTEAFF.

This chain uses TRBV20-1 with TRBJ2-3; D not resolved. This CDR3 has 10 amino acids. The germline V gene has CDR1 DFQATT and CDR2 SNEGSKA (reference sequence). The germline V and J ends were trimmed by 7 bases and 3 bases, with 5 bases remaining between them. The CDR3 DNA reads TGCAGTGTTGTAACAGATACGCAGTATTTT. Translation gives CSVVTDTQYF.

The rearrangement uses TRBV5-1 and TRBJ1-2; 9 nucleotides align to TRBD1. Germline V gives CDR1 SGHRS, CDR2 YFSETQ. V trimming: 4 bases; J trimming: 8 bases; junction bases outside the gene matches: 6. This CDR3 has 13 amino acids. CDR3 sequence: CASSNGQGNGYTF. The CDR3 DNA reads as TGCGCCAGCAGCAACGGACAGGGGAACGGCTACACCTTC.

This clone was seen more than once but under ten times. The J gene is TRBJ1-1, the V gene TRBV7-3; the D gene is possibly TRBD1 (6 bases). This CDR3 is 14 amino acids long. The germline gives CDR1 SGHTA, CDR2 FQGTGA. Trimming cost V 0 bases and J 4 bases, with 9 bases left between them. This chain's CDR3 is CASSLTGGVTEAFF. The DNA of the CDR3 is TGTGCCAGCAGCTTAACAGGGGGGGTCACTGAAGCTTTCTTT.

The chain joins TRBV6-1 to TRBJ1-2; D uncertain. The V end lost 6 bases, the J end lost 2 bases, and 10 bases lay between the germline ends. This CDR3 region has 13 residues. Germline V gene lookup returns CDR1 MNHNS and CDR2 SASEGT. CDR3 sequence reads: CASRPETNYGYTF. In DNA, the CDR3 is TGTGCCAGCAGGCCAGAAACGAACTATGGCTACACCTTC.

Here the CDR3 reads CASRLDSKGDTQYF. The CDR3 bases are TGTGCCAGCAGATTGGACAGCAAGGGAGATACGCAGTATTTT. The chain employs TRBV7-8 and TRBJ2-3; D perhaps matches TRBD1 (6 bases). V lost 6 bases and J lost 5, with 15 bases in between. The length of the CDR3 is 14 residues. Germline V gives CDR1 SGHVS, CDR2 FQNEAQ.

CDR3 coding DNA: TGTGCCAGCAGTACGGGGGTCTCCGGCGGGGAGCTGTTTTTT. The encoded protein is CASSTGVSGGELFF. The chain recombines TRBV2 with TRBJ2-2; D possibly corresponds to TRBD2 (6 bases). CDR1 and CDR2 from the germline V gene are SNHLY and FYNNEI. The CDR3 runs 14 residues. Deletions cut 5 bases from V and 7 bases from J, with 14 bases between.

This clone turned up a few times. The chain recombines TRBV6-5 with TRBJ1-4, with D perhaps TRBD1 (5 bases). This CDR3 is built from 14 residues. Germline V lookup: CDR1 MNHEY, CDR2 SVGAGI. V shed 2 bases and J shed 6 bases, with 10 bases lying between them. DNA for the CDR3: TGTGCCAGCAGTTACGGGGGAGGGGATGAAAAACTGTTTTTT. Translating it yields CASSYGGGDEKLFF.

CDR3 nucleotide sequence: TGTGCCAGCCGAGTACAGGGGACTAATGAAAAACTGTTTTTT. Amino acids: CASRVQGTNEKLFF. The V and J genes are TRBV28 and TRBJ1-4; TRBD1 matches 7 bases. The CDR3 extends over 14 amino acids. From germline, CDR1 is MDHEN and CDR2 SYDVKM. The J segment lost 2 bases and the V segment lost 8 bases, leaving 5 bases of the junction unmatched.

The V and J genes are TRBV2 and TRBJ1-1; the match to TRBD1 covers 12 bases. This CDR3 contains 18 residues. The V gene's germline CDR1 is SNHLY and CDR2 FYNNEI. Trimming removed 6 bases from V and 1 base from J; junction bases left unmatched: 12. In DNA, the CDR3 is TGTGCCAGCAGGGTTCCCGGGACAGGGGGCGATGGGAACACTGAAGCTTTCTTT. Amino acids: CASRVPGTGGDGNTEAFF. Based on the CDR3 plus reference TRBV2 and TRBJ1-1, the full variable domain is EPEVTQTPSHQVTQMGQEVILRCVPISNHLYFYWYRQILGQKVEFLVSFYNNEISEKSEIFDDQFSVERPDGSNFTLKIRSTKLEDSAMYFCASRVPGTGGDGNTEAFFGQGTRLTVV.

The chain couples TRBV18 to TRBJ2-3; 8 nucleotides match TRBD2. Germline V gene lookup returns CDR1 KGHSH and CDR2 LQKENI. The CDR3 runs to 16 residues. J lost 1 base, V lost 6 bases, and 9 bases had no gene match. The CDR3 region has the DNA TGTGCCAGCTCCCCTATAGCGGGGTCGGGCACAGATACGCAGTATTTT. This codes for CASSPIAGSGTDTQYF.

This chain connects TRBV25-1 to TRBJ2-3, with D possibly TRBD2 on 6 matching bases. In germline, CDR1 is MGHDK, CDR2 SYGVNS. The CDR3 runs 15 residues. The V gene lost 4 bases and the J gene lost 6 bases, with 17 bases spanning the gap. DNA of the CDR3: TGTGCCAGCAGTGCCTCCCGGGAGTCTAGGGATACGCAGTATTTT. It translates to CASSASRESRDTQYF.

The chain recombines TRBV27 with TRBJ1-4; 8 nucleotides align to TRBD1. Per the germline V gene, CDR1 is MNHEY and CDR2 is SMNVEV (reference sequence). V lost 5 bases to trimming and J lost 4 bases; unmatched junction nucleotides: 6. This CDR3 contains 15 residues. CDR3 coding DNA: TGTGCCAGCAGTCCCAGGGGGCGCGGTAATGAAAAACTGTTTTTT. Translating gives CASSPRGRGNEKLFF.

The J gene is TRBJ2-7, the V gene TRBV10-3, with D unclear. This CDR3 spans 13 amino acids. CDR1 is ENHRY and CDR2 is SYGVKD in the germline V gene. Trimming left V 3 bases short and J 3 bases short, with 9 bases between. The CDR3 sequence is CAISDRLNYEQYF. The CDR3 nucleotides read TGTGCCATCAGTGACAGGTTAAACTACGAGCAGTACTTC.

The V call is TRBV7-9, the J call TRBJ1-3; TRBD1 matches 12 bases. The germline V gene encodes CDR1 SEHNR and CDR2 FQNEAQ (reference sequence). V shed 0 bases and J 4 bases; nucleotides not matched to a gene: 4. The CDR3 length is 17 residues. The CDR3 sequence: CASSLAGTGGLGNTIYF. DNA for the CDR3: TGTGCCAGCAGCTTAGCCGGGACAGGGGGCTTGGGAAACACCATATATTTT.

The rearrangement links TRBV19 to TRBJ2-1; tentatively, D is TRBD2 (5 bases). Germline assignment: CDR1 LNHDA and CDR2 SQIVND (reference sequence). This CDR3 has 15 amino acids. With 4 bases removed from V and 0 bases from J, the gap between germline ends came to 10 bases. As DNA, the CDR3 is TGTGCCAGTAGTAAACGCGGGCTCTCCTACAATGAGCAGTTCTTC. Its translation: CASSKRGLSYNEQFF.

There are a few counts of this clone. The gene calls are TRBV28 and TRBJ1-4; a weak D match, TRBD1 (5 bases). Germline lookup yields CDR1 MDHEN and CDR2 SYDVKM. The CDR3 is 15 amino acids. V lost 6 bases to trimming and J lost 4 bases, with 15 bases between them. The CDR3 loop is CASSQAFGGNEKLFF. The DNA for the CDR3 is TGTGCCAGCAGCCAGGCTTTCGGGGGTAATGAAAAACTGTTTTTT.